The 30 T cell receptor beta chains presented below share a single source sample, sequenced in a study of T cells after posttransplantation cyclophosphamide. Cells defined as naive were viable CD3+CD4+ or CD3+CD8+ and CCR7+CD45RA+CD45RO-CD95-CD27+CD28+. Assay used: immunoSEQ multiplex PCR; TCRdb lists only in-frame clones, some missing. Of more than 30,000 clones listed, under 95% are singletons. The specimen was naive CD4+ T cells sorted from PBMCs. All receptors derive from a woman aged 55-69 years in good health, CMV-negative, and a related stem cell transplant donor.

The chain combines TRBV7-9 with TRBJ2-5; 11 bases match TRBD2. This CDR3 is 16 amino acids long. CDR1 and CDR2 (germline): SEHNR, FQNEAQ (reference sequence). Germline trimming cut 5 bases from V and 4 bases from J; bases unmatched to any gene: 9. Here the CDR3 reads CASSPSLGLAGETQYF. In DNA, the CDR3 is TGTGCCAGCAGCCCATCCCTTGGACTAGCGGGAGAGACCCAGTACTTC.

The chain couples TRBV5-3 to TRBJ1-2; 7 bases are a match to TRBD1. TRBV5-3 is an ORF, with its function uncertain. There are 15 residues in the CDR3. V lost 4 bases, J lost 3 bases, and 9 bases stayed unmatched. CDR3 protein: CARSPGDSSYYGYTF. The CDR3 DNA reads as TGTGCCAGAAGCCCAGGGGACAGTTCTTACTATGGCTACACCTTC.

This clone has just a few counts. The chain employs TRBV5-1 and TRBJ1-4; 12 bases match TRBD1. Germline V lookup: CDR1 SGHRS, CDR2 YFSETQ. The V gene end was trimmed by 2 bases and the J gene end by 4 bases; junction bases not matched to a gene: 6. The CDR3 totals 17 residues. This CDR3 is CASSLGTGGSLNEKLFF. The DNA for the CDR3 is TGCGCCAGCAGCTTAGGGACAGGGGGCTCTCTTAATGAAAAACTGTTTTTT.

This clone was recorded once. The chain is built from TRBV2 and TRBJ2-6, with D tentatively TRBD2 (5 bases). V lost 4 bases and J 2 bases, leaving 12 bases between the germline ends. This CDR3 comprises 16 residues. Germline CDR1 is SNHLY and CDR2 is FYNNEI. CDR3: CASSGRLSPGANVLTF. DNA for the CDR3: TGTGCCAGCAGTGGAAGACTATCCCCTGGGGCCAACGTCCTGACTTTC.

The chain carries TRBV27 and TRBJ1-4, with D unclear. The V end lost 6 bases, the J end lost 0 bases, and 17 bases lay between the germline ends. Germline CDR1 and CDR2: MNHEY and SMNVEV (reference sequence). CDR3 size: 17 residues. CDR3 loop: CASSPDLLGATNEKLFF. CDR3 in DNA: TGTGCCAGCAGCCCCGACTTGCTGGGAGCAACTAATGAAAAACTGTTTTTT.

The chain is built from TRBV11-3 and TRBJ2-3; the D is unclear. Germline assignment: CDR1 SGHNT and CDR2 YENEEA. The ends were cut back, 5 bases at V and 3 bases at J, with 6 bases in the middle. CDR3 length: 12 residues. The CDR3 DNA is TGTGCCAGCAGCCATGAGACAGATACGCAGTATTTT. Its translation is CASSHETDTQYF.

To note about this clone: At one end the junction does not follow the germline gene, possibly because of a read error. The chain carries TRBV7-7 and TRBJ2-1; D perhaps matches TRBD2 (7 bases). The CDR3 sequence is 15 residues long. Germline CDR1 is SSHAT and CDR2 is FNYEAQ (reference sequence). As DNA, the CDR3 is TGTGCTAGCAGCTTAGTAGGGGGGGGAATAAATGAGCAGTTCTTC. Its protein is CASSLVGGGINEQFF. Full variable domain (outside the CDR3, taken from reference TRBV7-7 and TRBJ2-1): GAGVSQSPRYKVTKRGQDVTLRCDPISSHATLYWYQQALGQGPEFLTYFNYEAQPDKSGLPSDRFSAERPEGSISTLTIQRTEQRDSAMYRCASSLVGGGINEQFFGPGTRLTVL.

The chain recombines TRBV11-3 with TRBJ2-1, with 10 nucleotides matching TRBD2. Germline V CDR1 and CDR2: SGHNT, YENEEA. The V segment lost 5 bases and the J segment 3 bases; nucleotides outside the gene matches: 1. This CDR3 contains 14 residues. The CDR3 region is CASSQREGYNEQFF. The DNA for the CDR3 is TGTGCCAGCAGCCAGCGGGAGGGCTACAATGAGCAGTTCTTC.

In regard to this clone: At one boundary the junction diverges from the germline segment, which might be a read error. CDR3 in DNA: TGTGCCAGCAGCTGGGGGGGGACAGGGGGTATCTTT. Translating it yields CASSWGGTGGIF. The chain has TRBV13 and TRBJ1-1, with 11 bases lining up with TRBD1. The CDR3 covers 12 residues. Germline V gene sequence: CDR1 PRHDT, CDR2 FYEKMQ (reference sequence). The complete variable domain, with remaining parts taken from reference TRBV13 and TRBJ1-1, reads AAGVIQSPRHLIKEKRETATLKCYPIPRHDTVYWYQQGPGQDPQFLISFYEKMQSDKGSIPDRFSAQQFSDYHSELNMSSLELGDSALYFCASSWGGTGGIFGQGTRLTVV.

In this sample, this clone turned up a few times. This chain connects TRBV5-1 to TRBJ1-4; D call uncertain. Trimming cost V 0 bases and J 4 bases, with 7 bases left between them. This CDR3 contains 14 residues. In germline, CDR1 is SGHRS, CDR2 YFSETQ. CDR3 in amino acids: CASSLGGDNEKLFF. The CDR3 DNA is TGCGCCAGCAGCTTGGGTGGAGATAATGAAAAACTGTTTTTT.

The CDR3 spells CASSPGQVRANVLTF. Written as DNA, the CDR3 is TGTGCCAGCAGCCCCGGACAGGTTCGAGCCAACGTCCTGACTTTC. This rearrangement joins TRBV6-5 to TRBJ2-6, with 7 bases aligning to TRBD1. CDR1 and CDR2 (germline): MNHEY, SVGAGI. There are 15 residues in the CDR3. Germline trimming cut 6 bases from V and 7 bases from J; bases unmatched to any gene: 9.

CDR3 nucleotides: TGTGCCAGCAAAGGGACAGATAGTAACTATGGCTACACCTTC. This codes for CASKGTDSNYGYTF. This chain joins TRBV2 and TRBJ1-2, with 7 bases identical to TRBD1. Germline values: CDR1 SNHLY, CDR2 FYNNEI. J lost 1 base, V lost 7 bases, and 6 bases had no gene match. The CDR3 loop spans 14 amino acids.

The CDR3 nucleotides read TGTGCCAGCCGGGACAGGGTAAAAGAGACCCAGTACTTC. This sequence encodes CASRDRVKETQYF. The chain uses TRBV19 and TRBJ2-5; 9 bases fit TRBD1. The CDR3 loop spans 13 amino acids. J was trimmed by 3 bases and V by 9 bases; bases with no gene match: 5. Germline values: CDR1 LNHDA, CDR2 SQIVND (reference sequence).

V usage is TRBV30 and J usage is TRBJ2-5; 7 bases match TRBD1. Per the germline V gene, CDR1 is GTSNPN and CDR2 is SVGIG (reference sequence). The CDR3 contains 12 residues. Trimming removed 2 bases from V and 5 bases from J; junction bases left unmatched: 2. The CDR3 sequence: CAWSQTGETQYF. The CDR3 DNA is TGTGCCTGGAGTCAGACAGGGGAGACCCAGTACTTC.

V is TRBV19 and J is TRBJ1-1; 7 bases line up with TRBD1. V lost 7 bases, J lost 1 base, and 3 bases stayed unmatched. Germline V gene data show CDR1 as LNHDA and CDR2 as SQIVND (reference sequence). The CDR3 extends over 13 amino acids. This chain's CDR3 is CASTHRGNTEAFF. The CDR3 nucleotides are TGTGCCAGTACCCACAGGGGGAACACTGAAGCTTTCTTT.

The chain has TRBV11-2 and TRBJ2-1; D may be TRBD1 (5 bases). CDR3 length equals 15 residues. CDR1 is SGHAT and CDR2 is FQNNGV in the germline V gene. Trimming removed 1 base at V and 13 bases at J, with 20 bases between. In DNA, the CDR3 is TGTGCCAGCAGCTTAGCATCCCAGGGCAGCTCAATTCAGTTCTTC. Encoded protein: CASSLASQGSSIQFF. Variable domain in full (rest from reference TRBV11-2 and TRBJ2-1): EAGVAQSPRYKIIEKRQSVAFWCNPISGHATLYWYQQILGQGPKLLIQFQNNGVVDDSQLPKDRFSAERLKGVDSTLKIQPAKLEDSAVYLCASSLASQGSSIQFFGPGTRLTVL.

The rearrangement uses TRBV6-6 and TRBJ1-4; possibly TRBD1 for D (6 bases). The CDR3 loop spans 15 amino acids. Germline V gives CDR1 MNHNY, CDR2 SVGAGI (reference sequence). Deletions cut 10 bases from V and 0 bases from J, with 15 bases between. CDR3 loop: CATIPDSPTNEKLFF. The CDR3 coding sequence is TGTGCCACTATCCCGGACAGTCCAACTAATGAAAAACTGTTTTTT.

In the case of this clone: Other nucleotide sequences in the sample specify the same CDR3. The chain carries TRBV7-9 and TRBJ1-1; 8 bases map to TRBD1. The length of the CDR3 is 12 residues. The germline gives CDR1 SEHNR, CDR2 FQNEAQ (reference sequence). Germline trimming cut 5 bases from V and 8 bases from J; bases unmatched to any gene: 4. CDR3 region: CASSPQGAEAFF. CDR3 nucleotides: TGTGCCAGCAGCCCCCAGGGGGCCGAAGCTTTCTTT. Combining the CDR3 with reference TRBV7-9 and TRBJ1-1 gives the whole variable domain DTGVSQNPRHKITKRGQNVTFRCDPISEHNRLYWYRQTLGQGPEFLTYFQNEAQLEKSRLLSDRFSAERPKGSFSTLEIQRTEQGDSAMYLCASSPQGAEAFFGQGTRLTVV.

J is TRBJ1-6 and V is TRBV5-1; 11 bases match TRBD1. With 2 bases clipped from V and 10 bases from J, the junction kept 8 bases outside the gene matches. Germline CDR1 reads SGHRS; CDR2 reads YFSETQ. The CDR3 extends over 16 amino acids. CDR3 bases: TGCGCCAGCAGCTTAGGACAGGGGGCTTCTGTGTCACCCCTCCACTTT. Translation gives CASSLGQGASVSPLHF.

This CDR3 is CASSSPGGAGLDTQYF. In DNA form, the CDR3 reads TGTGCCAGCAGTTCACCAGGGGGCGCAGGATTGGATACGCAGTATTTT. This chain joins TRBV28 and TRBJ2-3, with TRBD1 identical over 8 bases. This CDR3 comprises 16 residues. Germline V lookup: CDR1 MDHEN, CDR2 SYDVKM. The V gene end was trimmed by 4 bases and the J gene end by 6 bases; junction bases not matched to a gene: 12.

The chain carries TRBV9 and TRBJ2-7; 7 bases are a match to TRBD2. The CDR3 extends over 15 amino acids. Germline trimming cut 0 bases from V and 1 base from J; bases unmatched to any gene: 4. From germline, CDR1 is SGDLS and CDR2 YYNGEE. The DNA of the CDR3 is TGTGCCAGCAGCGTAGATTCTAGCGGATCCTACGAGCAGTACTTC. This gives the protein CASSVDSSGSYEQYF.

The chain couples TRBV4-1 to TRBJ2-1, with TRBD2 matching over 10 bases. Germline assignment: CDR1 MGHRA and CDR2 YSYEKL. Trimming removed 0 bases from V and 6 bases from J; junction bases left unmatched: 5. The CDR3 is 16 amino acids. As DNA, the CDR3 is TGCGCCAGCAGCCAAGAGCGGCTAGCGGGGGTCAATGAGCAGTTCTTC. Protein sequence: CASSQERLAGVNEQFF.

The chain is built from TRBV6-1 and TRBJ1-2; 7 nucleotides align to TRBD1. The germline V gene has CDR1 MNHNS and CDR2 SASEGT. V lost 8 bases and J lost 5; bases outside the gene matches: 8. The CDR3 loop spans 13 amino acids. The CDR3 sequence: CASFTGQPYGYTF. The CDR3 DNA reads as TGTGCCAGCTTCACGGGACAGCCTTATGGCTACACCTTC.

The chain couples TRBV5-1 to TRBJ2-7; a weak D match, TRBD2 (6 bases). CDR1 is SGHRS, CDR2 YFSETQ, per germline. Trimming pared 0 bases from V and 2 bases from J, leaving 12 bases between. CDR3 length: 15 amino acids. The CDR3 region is CASSLGLARAYEQYF. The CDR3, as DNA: TGCGCCAGCAGCTTGGGGCTAGCGAGGGCCTACGAGCAGTACTTC.

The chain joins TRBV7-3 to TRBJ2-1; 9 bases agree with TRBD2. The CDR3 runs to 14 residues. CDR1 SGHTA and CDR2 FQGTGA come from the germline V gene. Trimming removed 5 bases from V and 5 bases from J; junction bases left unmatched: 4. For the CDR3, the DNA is TGTGCCAGCAGCACCGGGACTAGCCACAATGAGCAGTTCTTC. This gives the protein CASSTGTSHNEQFF.

DNA for the CDR3: TGTGCCAGCAGTTTGCAGACGGGTCAAGAGACCCAGTACTTC. Its protein product is CASSLQTGQETQYF. The rearrangement joins TRBV27 to TRBJ2-5; D gene ambiguous. The CDR3 consists of 14 residues. Germline values: CDR1 MNHEY, CDR2 SMNVEV (reference sequence). Trimming left V 3 bases short and J 2 bases short, with 10 bases between.

The CDR3 region has the DNA TGTGCCAGCAGCTTGCCTAGCGCGACCGGGGAGCTGTTTTTT. Encoded protein: CASSLPSATGELFF. The chain has TRBV5-6 and TRBJ2-2; possibly TRBD2 for D (6 bases). The germline gives CDR1 SGHDT, CDR2 YYEEEE. CDR3 size: 14 residues. Trimming shortened V by 1 base and J by 5 bases, and 9 bases separated the two germline ends. The full variable domain, completed using reference TRBV5-6 and TRBJ2-2, is DAGVTQSPTHLIKTRGQQVTLRCSPKSGHDTVSWYQQALGQGPQFIFQYYEEEERQRGNFPDRFSGHQFPNYSSELNVNALLLGDSALYLCASSLPSATGELFFGEGSRLTVL.

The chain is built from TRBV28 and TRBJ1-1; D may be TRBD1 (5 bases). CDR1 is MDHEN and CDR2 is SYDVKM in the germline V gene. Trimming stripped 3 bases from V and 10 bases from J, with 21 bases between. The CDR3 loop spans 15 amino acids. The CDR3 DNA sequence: TGTGCCAGCAGTTTTAGGCCAGGGAGGGCCTGGATAGCTTTCTTT. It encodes CASSFRPGRAWIAFF.

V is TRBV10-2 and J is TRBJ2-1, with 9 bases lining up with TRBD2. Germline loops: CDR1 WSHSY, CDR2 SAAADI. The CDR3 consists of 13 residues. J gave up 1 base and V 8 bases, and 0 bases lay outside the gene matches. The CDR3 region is CASLAGSYNEQFF. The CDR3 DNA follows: TGCGCCAGCCTAGCGGGGTCCTACAATGAGCAGTTCTTC.

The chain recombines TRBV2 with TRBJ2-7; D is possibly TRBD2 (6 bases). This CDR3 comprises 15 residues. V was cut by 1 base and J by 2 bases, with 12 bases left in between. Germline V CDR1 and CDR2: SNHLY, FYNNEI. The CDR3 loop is CASSEGGLGPYEQYF. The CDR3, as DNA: TGTGCCAGCAGTGAAGGGGGACTTGGACCCTACGAGCAGTACTTC.